This T cell receptor beta chain was found in a study of blood T cell repertoires in COVID-19. In the authors' workflow: Amplifying reference gene primers gave estimates of nucleated cell counts. The protocol was immunoSEQ multiplex PCR, while the TCRdb copy is restricted to in-frame clones and leaves out a portion. That table gives V, J and clone size, and the DNA gave D and trimming. The profile covers around 230,000 clones, with about 81% appearing a single time and 12% taken by the ten largest. Material for sequencing was peripheral blood. The source is a woman aged 55 to 70 with active or convalescent COVID-19.

CDR3 region: CASSLGDRGEETQYF. Written as DNA, the CDR3 is TGTGCCAGCAGCTTAGGGGACAGGGGAGAAGAGACCCAGTACTTC. The rearrangement joins TRBV11-3 to TRBJ2-5; 10 nucleotides line up with TRBD1. CDR1 and CDR2 (germline): SGHNT, YENEEA. V was clipped by 1 base and J by 3 bases; unmatched bases: 2. The CDR3 totals 15 residues.